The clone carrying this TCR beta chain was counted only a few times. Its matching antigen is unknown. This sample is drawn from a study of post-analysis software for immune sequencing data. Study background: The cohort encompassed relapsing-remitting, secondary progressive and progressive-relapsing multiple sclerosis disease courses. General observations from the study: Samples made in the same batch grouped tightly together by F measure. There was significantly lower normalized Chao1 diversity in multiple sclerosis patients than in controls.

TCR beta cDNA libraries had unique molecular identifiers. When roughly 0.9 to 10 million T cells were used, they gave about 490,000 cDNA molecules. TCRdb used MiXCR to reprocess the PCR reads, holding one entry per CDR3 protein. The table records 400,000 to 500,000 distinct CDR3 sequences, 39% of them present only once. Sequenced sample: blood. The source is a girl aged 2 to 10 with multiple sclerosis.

The CDR3 bases are TGTGCCAGCAGTCCCTCACTAGCGGTCACAGATACGCAGTATTTT. Translated, it gives CASSPSLAVTDTQYF. The chain joins TRBV12-3 or TRBV12-4 to TRBJ2-3, with 8 bases that match TRBD2. The CDR3 has 15 residues. Trimming at V came to 5 bases and at J to 2 bases, leaving 6 bases not matched to a gene.